The T cell receptor beta chain described here comes from a study of T cell responses to AZD1222 COVID-19 vaccine. This CDR3 spans 13 amino acids. Germline V lookup: CDR1 SGHKS, CDR2 YYEKEE (reference sequence). Trimming pared 1 base from V and 7 bases from J, leaving 9 bases between. Some clones are missing from TCRdb's copy, which holds only in-frame ones; the method was immunoSEQ multiplex PCR. The sample lists about 18,000 clones, approximately 80% occurring once. The rearrangement links TRBV5-5 to TRBJ1-5; D remains unclear. The source is an adult who received the AZD1222 COVID-19 vaccine. Sequenced material: peripheral blood, taken 28 days after the second AZD1222 dose. CDR3 sequence: CASSLRMEQPQHF. The CDR3 nucleotides read TGTGCCAGCAGCTTGAGGATGGAGCAGCCCCAGCATTTT.